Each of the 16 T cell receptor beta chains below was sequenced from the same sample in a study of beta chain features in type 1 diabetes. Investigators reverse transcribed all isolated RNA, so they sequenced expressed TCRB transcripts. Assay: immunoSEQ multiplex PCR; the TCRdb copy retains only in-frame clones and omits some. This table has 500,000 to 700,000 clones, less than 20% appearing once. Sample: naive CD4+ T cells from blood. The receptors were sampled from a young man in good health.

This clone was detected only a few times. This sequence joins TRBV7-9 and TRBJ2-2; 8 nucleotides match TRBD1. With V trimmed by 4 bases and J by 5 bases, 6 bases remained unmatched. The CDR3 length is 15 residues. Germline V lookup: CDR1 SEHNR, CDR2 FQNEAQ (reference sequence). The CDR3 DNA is TGTGCCAGCAGCTCGGTCCAGGGGGCGACCGGGGAGCTGTTTTTT. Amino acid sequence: CASSSVQGATGELFF.

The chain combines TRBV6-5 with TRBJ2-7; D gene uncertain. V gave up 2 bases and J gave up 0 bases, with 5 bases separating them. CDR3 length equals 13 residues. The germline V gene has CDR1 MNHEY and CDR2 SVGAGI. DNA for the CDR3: TGTGCCAGCAGTTACGGCAACTCCTACGAGCAGTACTTC. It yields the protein CASSYGNSYEQYF.

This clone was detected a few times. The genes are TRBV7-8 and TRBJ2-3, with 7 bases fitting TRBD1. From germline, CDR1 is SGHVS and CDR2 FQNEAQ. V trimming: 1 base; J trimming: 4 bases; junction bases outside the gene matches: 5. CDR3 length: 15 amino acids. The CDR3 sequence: CASSLEGGLADTQYF. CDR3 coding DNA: TGTGCCAGCAGCTTAGAAGGGGGCTTGGCAGATACGCAGTATTTT.

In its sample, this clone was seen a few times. CDR3 protein: CATEDVMNTEAFF. In nucleotides, the CDR3 is TGTGCCACCGAGGACGTTATGAACACTGAAGCTTTCTTT. This chain links TRBV28 with TRBJ1-1; no firm D call. The germline gives CDR1 MDHEN, CDR2 SYDVKM. The CDR3 runs to 13 residues. V dropped 10 bases and J dropped 0 bases, with 12 bases sitting between them.

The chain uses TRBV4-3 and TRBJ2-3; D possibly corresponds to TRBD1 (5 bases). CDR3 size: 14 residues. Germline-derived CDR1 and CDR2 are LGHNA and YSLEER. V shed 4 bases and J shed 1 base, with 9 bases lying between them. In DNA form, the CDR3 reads TGCGCCAGCAGCCCACAGGTGGGCACAGATACGCAGTATTTT. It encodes CASSPQVGTDTQYF.

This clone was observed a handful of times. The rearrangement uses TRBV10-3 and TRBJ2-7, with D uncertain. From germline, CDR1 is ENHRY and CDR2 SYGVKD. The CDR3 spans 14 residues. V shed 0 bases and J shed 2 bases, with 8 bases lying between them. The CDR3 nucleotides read TGTGCCATCAGTGAGTCCGGCTTAGCCTACGAGCAGTACTTC. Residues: CAISESGLAYEQYF.

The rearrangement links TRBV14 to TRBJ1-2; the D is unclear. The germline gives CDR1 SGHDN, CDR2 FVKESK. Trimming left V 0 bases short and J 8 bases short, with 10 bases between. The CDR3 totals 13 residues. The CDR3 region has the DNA TGTGCCAGCAGCCAAGATTACAGAGGCGGCTACACCTTC. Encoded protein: CASSQDYRGGYTF. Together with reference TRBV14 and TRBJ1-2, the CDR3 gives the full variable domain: EAGVTQFPSHSVIEKGQTVTLRCDPISGHDNLYWYRRVMGKEIKFLLHFVKESKQDESGMPNNRFLAERTGGTYSTLKVQPAELEDSGVYFCASSQDYRGGYTFGSGTRLTVV.

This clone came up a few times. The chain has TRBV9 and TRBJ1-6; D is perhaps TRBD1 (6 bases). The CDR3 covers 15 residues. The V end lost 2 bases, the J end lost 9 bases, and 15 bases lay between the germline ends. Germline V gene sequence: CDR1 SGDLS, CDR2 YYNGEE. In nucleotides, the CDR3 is TGTGCCAGCAGCGTGTTGGGGGCGGTGGCTTCACCCCTCCACTTT. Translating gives CASSVLGAVASPLHF.

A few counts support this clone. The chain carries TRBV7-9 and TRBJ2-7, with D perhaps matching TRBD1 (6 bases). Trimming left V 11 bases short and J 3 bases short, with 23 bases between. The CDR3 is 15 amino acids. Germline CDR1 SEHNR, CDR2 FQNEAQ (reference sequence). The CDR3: CAAVGPGVEGYEQYF. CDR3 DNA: TGTGCCGCAGTCGGTCCAGGGGTAGAGGGCTACGAGCAGTACTTC.

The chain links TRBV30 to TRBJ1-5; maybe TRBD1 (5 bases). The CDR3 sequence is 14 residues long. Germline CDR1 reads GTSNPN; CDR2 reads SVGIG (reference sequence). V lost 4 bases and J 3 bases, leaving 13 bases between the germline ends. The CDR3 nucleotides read TGTGCCTGGACTGACAGAAAATCCAATCAGCCCCAGCATTTT. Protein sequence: CAWTDRKSNQPQHF.

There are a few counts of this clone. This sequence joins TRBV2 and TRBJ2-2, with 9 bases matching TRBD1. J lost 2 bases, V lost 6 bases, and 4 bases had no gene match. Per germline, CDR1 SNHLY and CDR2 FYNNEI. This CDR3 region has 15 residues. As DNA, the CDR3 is TGTGCCAGCAGAGCGGGACAGGGTAACACCGGGGAGCTGTTTTTT. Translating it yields CASRAGQGNTGELFF.

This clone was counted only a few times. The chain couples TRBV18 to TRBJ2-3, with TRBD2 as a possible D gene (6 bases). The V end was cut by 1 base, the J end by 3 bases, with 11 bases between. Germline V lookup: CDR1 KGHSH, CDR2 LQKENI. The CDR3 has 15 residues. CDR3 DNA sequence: TGTGCCAGCTCACCACAACAGGAGGGAACAGATACGCAGTATTTT. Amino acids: CASSPQQEGTDTQYF.

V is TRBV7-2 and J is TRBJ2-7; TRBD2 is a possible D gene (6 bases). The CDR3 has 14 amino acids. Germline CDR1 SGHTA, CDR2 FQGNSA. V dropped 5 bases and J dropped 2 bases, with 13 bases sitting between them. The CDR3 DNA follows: TGTGCCAGCAGCCTCTTGGGGGGTCCCTACGAGCAGTACTTC. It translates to CASSLLGGPYEQYF.

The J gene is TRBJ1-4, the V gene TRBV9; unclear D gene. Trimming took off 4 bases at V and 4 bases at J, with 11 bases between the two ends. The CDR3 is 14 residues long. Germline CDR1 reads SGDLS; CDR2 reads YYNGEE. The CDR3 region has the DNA TGTGCCAGCAGCTTCGGCCGGTATAATGAAAAACTGTTTTTT. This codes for CASSFGRYNEKLFF.

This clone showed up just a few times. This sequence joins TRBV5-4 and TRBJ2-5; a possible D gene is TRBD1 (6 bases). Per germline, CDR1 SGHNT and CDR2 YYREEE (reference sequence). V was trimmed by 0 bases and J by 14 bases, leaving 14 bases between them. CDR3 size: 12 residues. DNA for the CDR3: TGTGCCAGCAGCTTGGCGACAGGACCCCCTTACTTC. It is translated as CASSLATGPPYF.

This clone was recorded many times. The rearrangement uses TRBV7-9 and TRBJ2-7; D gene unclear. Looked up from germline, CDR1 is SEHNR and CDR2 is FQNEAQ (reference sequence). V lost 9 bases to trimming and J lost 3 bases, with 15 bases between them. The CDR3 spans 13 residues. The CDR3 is CASEDISVYEQYF. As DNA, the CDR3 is TGTGCCAGTGAAGACATATCCGTCTACGAGCAGTACTTC.